This T cell receptor (beta chain) was profiled in a study of OX40 agonist ivuxolimab in advanced cancers. Measured with immunoSEQ multiplex PCR; TCRdb has only the in-frame clones, and not every one. The table has roughly 54,000 clones, almost 85% seen once; the top ten hold roughly 1.2%. V shed 2 bases and J 8 bases; nucleotides not matched to a gene: 6. CDR3 length: 15 amino acids. The germline CDR1 and CDR2 sequences are SEHNR and FQNEAQ (reference sequence). The starting material was CD4+ or CD8+ T cells sorted from blood, obtained in a trial of the OX40 agonist ivuxolimab. The clonotype originates from an adult with an advanced solid tumor such as melanoma, head and neck, liver or kidney cancer. This chain uses TRBV7-9 with TRBJ1-6; 7 bases match TRBD1. The DNA of the CDR3 is TGTGCCAGCAGCTTATCAAGGACAGGAGATTCACCCCTCCACTTT. Amino acid sequence: CASSLSRTGDSPLHF.